This T cell receptor beta chain originates from a study of CD8+ T cells in alopecia areata. RNA was isolated and reverse transcribed to cDNA, the sequencing template. Clones were sequenced by immunoSEQ multiplex PCR, and TCRdb holds only the in-frame ones, with some missing. The sample includes tens of thousands of clones, roughly 40% of them seen just once. The CDR3 runs 13 residues. Looked up from germline, CDR1 is MDHEN and CDR2 is SYDVKM. Trimming removed 5 bases at V and 5 bases at J, with 10 bases between. This chain links TRBV28 with TRBJ2-1; D not certain. This TCR derives from a human donor with alopecia areata. Sequencing was performed on NKG2D-low CD8+ T cells sorted from blood. The CDR3 DNA reads as TGTGCCAGCAGTCCCCGACTTAACAATGAGCAGTTCTTC. Translating gives CASSPRLNNEQFF.